Presented here are 16 T cell receptor beta chains from one specimen sequenced in a study of a mutant IDH1 vaccine in newly diagnosed glioma. Using immunoSEQ multiplex PCR, the repertoire was profiled, and TCRdb retains in-frame clones only, with some absent. Of 52,000 or so clones listed, 80% are singletons. No antigen is known for these receptors. Time point described: week 23, last vaccination. With topical imiquimod, each dose of the vaccine consisted of 300 ug of mutant IDH1 20-mer peptide. Sample: PBMCs, taken from a glioma patient whose treatment included an IDH1 peptide vaccine. These receptors were taken from a man aged 35-49 years with glioma.

The chain has TRBV2 and TRBJ2-7; tentatively, D is TRBD1 (7 bases). The CDR3 has 14 amino acids. The V gene lost 8 bases and the J gene lost 6 bases, with 20 bases spanning the gap. Germline V gives CDR1 SNHLY, CDR2 FYNNEI. The CDR3 reads CASVGGGAFIEQYF. The CDR3 nucleotides read TGTGCCAGCGTCGGAGGGGGCGCTTTCATCGAGCAGTACTTC.

The chain has TRBV7-9 and TRBJ2-2; TRBD1 aligns across 7 bases. The germline CDR1 and CDR2 sequences are SEHNR and FQNEAQ (reference sequence). This CDR3 is 14 amino acids long. V dropped 0 bases and J dropped 7; count of bases not matched to a gene: 2. Written as DNA, the CDR3 is TGTGCCAGCAGCTTAGCCAGGGGGATCGGGGAGCTGTTTTTT. Amino acids: CASSLARGIGELFF.

This chain connects TRBV5-8 to TRBJ2-7; D is perhaps TRBD1 (7 bases). The CDR3 is 16 amino acids. Germline CDR1 reads SGHTS; CDR2 reads YDEGEE. Deletions cut 4 bases from V and 2 bases from J, with 19 bases between. The CDR3 DNA reads as TGTGCCAGCAGCGCGGGGACAGCAAACAGACCCTACGAGCAGTACTTC. This translates into CASSAGTANRPYEQYF.

The J gene is TRBJ1-5, the V gene TRBV7-8, with D possibly being TRBD1 (6 bases). The length of the CDR3 is 18 residues. Per the germline V gene, CDR1 is SGHVS and CDR2 is FQNEAQ. Trimming shortened V by 0 bases and J by 7 bases, and 22 bases separated the two germline ends. CDR3 coding DNA: TGTGCCAGCAGCTTAGCGCGCAGACAGCGTAAGGGGGGACAGCCCCAGCATTTT. Translating it yields CASSLARRQRKGGQPQHF.

The chain has TRBV4-1 and TRBJ1-1, with D uncertain. Germline V gene sequence: CDR1 MGHRA, CDR2 YSYEKL. The ends were cut back, 0 bases at V and 1 base at J, with 6 bases in the middle. The CDR3 covers 14 residues. This CDR3 reads CASSQDWENTEAFF. CDR3 DNA sequence: TGCGCCAGCAGCCAAGATTGGGAGAACACTGAAGCTTTCTTT.

This clone came up a few times. The chain joins TRBV29-1 to TRBJ2-5, with D tentatively TRBD1 (5 bases). CDR1 is SQVTM and CDR2 is ANQGSEA in the germline V gene. The germline V and J ends were trimmed by 7 bases and 2 bases, with 14 bases remaining between them. This CDR3 comprises 13 residues. CDR3 DNA: TGCAGCGCCGAGAGGACATATCAAGAGACCCAGTACTTC. This gives the protein CSAERTYQETQYF. Together with reference TRBV29-1 and TRBJ2-5, the CDR3 gives the full variable domain: SAVISQKPSRDICQRGTSLTIQCQVDSQVTMMFWYRQQPGQSLTLIATANQGSEATYESGFVIDKFPISRPNLTFSTLTVSNMSPEDSSIYLCSAERTYQETQYFGPGTRLLVL.

The chain has TRBV29-1 and TRBJ2-3; D is unclear. CDR3 length: 11 residues. The V gene lost 5 bases and the J gene lost 2 bases, with 5 bases spanning the gap. CDR1 is SQVTM, CDR2 ANQGSEA, per germline. Written as DNA, the CDR3 is TGCAGCGTTTCATACACAGATACGCAGTATTTT. Translating it yields CSVSYTDTQYF.

This clone was picked up one time. This chain uses TRBV29-1 with TRBJ2-1; TRBD1 matches 10 bases. The ends lost 7 bases at V and 5 bases at J; junction bases unmatched: 8. This CDR3 has 14 residues. Germline V gene data show CDR1 as SQVTM and CDR2 as ANQGSEA. The CDR3 DNA reads TGCAGCGGGGTTTGGACAGGGGGTGACAATGAGCAGTTCTTC. This gives the protein CSGVWTGGDNEQFF.

J is TRBJ2-1 and V is TRBV6-7; 10 positions agree with TRBD2. TRBV6-7 is classed as an ORF, of uncertain function. The J segment lost 0 bases and the V segment lost 7 bases, leaving 12 bases of the junction unmatched. There are 18 residues in the CDR3. In DNA, the CDR3 is TGTGCCAGCAAGGTGCTAGCGGGGGACCGGAGCTCCTACAATGAGCAGTTCTTC. It is translated as CASKVLAGDRSSYNEQFF.

V is TRBV18 and J is TRBJ2-5; possibly TRBD1 or TRBD2 for D (6 bases each). This CDR3 region has 14 residues. Germline V gene sequence: CDR1 KGHSH, CDR2 LQKENI. V lost 5 bases and J 1 base, leaving 11 bases between the germline ends. The CDR3 loop is CASSAGHPQETQYF. The CDR3, as DNA: TGTGCCAGCTCAGCGGGACACCCCCAAGAGACCCAGTACTTC.

The V gene is TRBV29-1, the J gene TRBJ1-1; possible D gene TRBD1, 5 bases. Germline V gene sequence: CDR1 SQVTM, CDR2 ANQGSEA. This CDR3 comprises 12 residues. The ends were cut back, 7 bases at V and 1 base at J, with 10 bases in the middle. The CDR3 loop is CSARDANTEAFF. The CDR3 DNA is TGCAGCGCGAGGGACGCGAACACTGAAGCTTTCTTT.

The chain combines TRBV5-4 with TRBJ2-7, with TRBD1 matching over 8 bases. The CDR3 contains 13 residues. From germline, CDR1 is SGHNT and CDR2 YYREEE (reference sequence). The ends lost 3 bases at V and 2 bases at J; junction bases unmatched: 1. The CDR3 sequence is CASSYRGAYEQYF. The CDR3 DNA sequence: TGTGCCAGCAGCTACAGGGGGGCCTACGAGCAGTACTTC.

The count of this clone is one. The genes are TRBV4-1 and TRBJ1-6; D not certain. CDR1 and CDR2 from the germline V gene are MGHRA and YSYEKL. The V and J ends lost 4 bases and 6 bases respectively, with 7 bases between them. The CDR3 loop spans 13 amino acids. This CDR3 reads CASSLGINSPLHF. In DNA, the CDR3 is TGCGCCAGCAGCCTAGGGATTAATTCACCCCTCCACTTT.

Here the CDR3 DNA reads TGTGCCAGCAGTACTCGGACAGGCTCCTACGAGCAGTACTTC. Amino acid sequence: CASSTRTGSYEQYF. V usage is TRBV6-6 and J usage is TRBJ2-7; 7 bases map to TRBD1. This CDR3 has 14 amino acids. CDR1 is MNHNY, CDR2 SVGAGI, per germline (reference sequence). The V and J ends lost 5 bases and 0 bases, in that order; junction bases with no gene match: 4.

This clone has more than one count but fewer than ten. The V and J genes are TRBV6-1 and TRBJ2-3; D remains ambiguous. The CDR3 runs to 16 residues. Germline V gives CDR1 MNHNS, CDR2 SASEGT. V dropped 3 bases and J dropped 0 bases, with 13 bases sitting between them. The CDR3 nucleotides are TGTGCCAGCAGTGAGCTTCTCGGAGCTAGCACAGATACGCAGTATTTT. It yields the protein CASSELLGASTDTQYF.

As regards this clone: At one end, the junction sequence differs from germline, possibly due to a read error. The chain couples TRBV6-1 to TRBJ2-4, with TRBD1 matching over 7 bases. The length of the CDR3 is 11 residues. CDR1 and CDR2 from the germline V gene are MNHNS and SASEGT. The CDR3 protein is CASRQGIMGDF. In DNA, the CDR3 is TGTGCCAGCCGACAGGGCATAATGGGGGACTTC.